The 18 T cell receptor beta chains in this list originate from one sample, sequenced in a study of CD8 T cells in Susac syndrome. Roughly 0.45 to 1 ug RNA was reverse transcribed with random hexamers. TCRdb re-called the immunoSEQ multiplex PCR reads with MiXCR, one entry per CDR3 protein. The sample has 100,000 to 150,000 distinct CDR3 sequences, about 95% seen once. Sequenced sample: CD4+ T cells from PBMCs. These receptors originate from a human donor in good health.

V and J are TRBV29-1 and TRBJ2-2; 11 bases map to TRBD2. CDR3 length equals 15 residues. With V trimmed by 6 bases and J by 3 bases, 6 bases remained unmatched. Germline values: CDR1 SQVTM, CDR2 ANQGSEA. This chain's CDR3 is CSVDLAGGHTGELFF. CDR3 bases: TGCAGCGTCGATCTAGCGGGAGGACACACCGGGGAGCTGTTTTTT.

The CDR3 spells CSVTGVTEAFF. The DNA for the CDR3 is TGCAGCGTTACAGGGGTGACTGAAGCTTTCTTT. J is TRBJ1-1 and V is TRBV29-1, with 7 nucleotides matching TRBD1. J was trimmed by 5 bases and V by 5 bases; bases with no gene match: 2. The germline V gene has CDR1 SQVTM and CDR2 ANQGSEA. The CDR3 extends over 11 amino acids.

The chain combines TRBV7-9 with TRBJ2-7; 7 bases line up with TRBD1. CDR3 size: 15 residues. Germline CDR1 is SEHNR and CDR2 is FQNEAQ (reference sequence). Germline trimming cut 6 bases from V and 9 bases from J; bases unmatched to any gene: 17. DNA of the CDR3: TGTGCCAGCAGTCGAACCGACAGGGACCTCTTTGGGCAGTACTTC. Amino acid sequence: CASSRTDRDLFGQYF.

The chain joins TRBV24-1 to TRBJ2-5; D is unclear. Germline CDR1 and CDR2: KGHDR and SFDVKD. The CDR3 covers 13 residues. The V end lost 1 base, the J end lost 5 bases, and 7 bases lay between the germline ends. CDR3 DNA: TGTGCCACCAGTGATTTTCGGGCCGAGACCCAGTACTTC. Translated: CATSDFRAETQYF.

V usage is TRBV19 and J usage is TRBJ2-5, with 15 bases matching TRBD2. Trimming removed 8 bases from V and 4 bases from J; junction bases left unmatched: 14. Germline CDR1 LNHDA, CDR2 SQIVND (reference sequence). There are 18 residues in the CDR3. The chain's CDR3 is CASALGGLAGGGRETQYF. In DNA, the CDR3 is TGTGCCAGTGCCCTGGGAGGACTAGCGGGAGGGGGTCGAGAGACCCAGTACTTC. The complete variable domain, with remaining parts taken from reference TRBV19 and TRBJ2-5, reads DGGITQSPKYLFRKEGQNVTLSCEQNLNHDAMYWYRQDPGQGLRLIYYSQIVNDFQKGDIAEGYSVSREKKESFPLTVTSAQKNPTAFYLCASALGGLAGGGRETQYFGPGTRLLVL.

This clonotype came up once. This rearrangement joins TRBV27 to TRBJ2-5; D perhaps matches TRBD1 (7 bases). Germline V gene data show CDR1 as MNHEY and CDR2 as SMNVEV (reference sequence). The CDR3 length is 17 residues. The V gene lost 5 bases and the J gene lost 1 base, with 20 bases spanning the gap. The CDR3: CASSPRDSSYRQETQYF. CDR3 sequence (DNA): TGTGCCAGCAGTCCGCGGGACAGCTCCTATCGCCAAGAGACCCAGTACTTC.

The chain joins TRBV12-3 or TRBV12-4 to TRBJ2-2, with D possibly matching TRBD2 (7 bases). The ends were cut back, 6 bases at V and 4 bases at J, with 12 bases in the middle. This CDR3 is built from 14 residues. The chain's CDR3 is CASRKGGITGELFF. The CDR3 DNA sequence: TGTGCCAGCAGGAAGGGGGGGATCACCGGGGAGCTGTTTTTT.

The gene calls are TRBV19 and TRBJ2-7; 8 positions match TRBD1. The germline V gene has CDR1 LNHDA and CDR2 SQIVND (reference sequence). The V gene end was trimmed by 3 bases and the J gene end by 2 bases; junction bases not matched to a gene: 3. The CDR3 has 14 residues. The CDR3 region is CASSIKQGAYEQYF. The CDR3 nucleotides are TGTGCCAGTAGTATTAAACAGGGGGCCTACGAGCAGTACTTC.

The V gene is TRBV3-1, the J gene TRBJ2-1; D is ambiguous. The ends were cut back, 4 bases at V and 4 bases at J, with 11 bases in the middle. The CDR3 runs to 14 residues. Germline CDR1 reads LGHDT; CDR2 reads YNNKEL (reference sequence). The CDR3 DNA reads as TGTGCCAGCAGCCTACTGGCGAGGTACAATGAGCAGTTCTTC. Its protein product is CASSLLARYNEQFF.

This chain uses TRBV4-1 with TRBJ2-2; D is undetermined. The CDR3 is 15 residues long. Germline V gene data show CDR1 as MGHRA and CDR2 as YSYEKL. V lost 0 bases and J 0 bases, leaving 5 bases between the germline ends. The CDR3 nucleotides are TGCGCCAGCAGCCAAGAGACCACGAACACCGGGGAGCTGTTTTTT. Protein product: CASSQETTNTGELFF.

The V and J genes are TRBV5-4 and TRBJ1-3, with D perhaps matching TRBD1 (5 bases). Germline lookup yields CDR1 SGHNT and CDR2 YYREEE (reference sequence). Trimming left V 2 bases short and J 3 bases short, with 12 bases between. CDR3 length: 15 residues. The CDR3, as DNA: TGTGCCAGCAGCTTACGGGGCCTAAGTGGAAACACCATATATTTT. Encoded protein: CASSLRGLSGNTIYF.

The chain recombines TRBV5-1 with TRBJ1-2; 7 bases fit TRBD1. Germline loops: CDR1 SGHRS, CDR2 YFSETQ. The V and J ends lost 4 bases and 0 bases, in that order; junction bases with no gene match: 6. This CDR3 is built from 15 residues. CDR3 region: CASSLGQPTNYGYTF. The CDR3 DNA follows: TGCGCCAGCAGCCTGGGACAGCCAACTAACTATGGCTACACCTTC.

The chain uses TRBV2 and TRBJ2-1; no definite D call. Germline CDR1 is SNHLY and CDR2 is FYNNEI. Deletions cut 6 bases from V and 3 bases from J, with 9 bases between. There are 13 residues in the CDR3. In DNA, the CDR3 is TGTGCCAGCAGCGATCAAGGCTACAATGAGCAGTTCTTC. Its translation is CASSDQGYNEQFF. Complete variable domain (other parts from reference TRBV2 and TRBJ2-1): EPEVTQTPSHQVTQMGQEVILRCVPISNHLYFYWYRQILGQKVEFLVSFYNNEISEKSEIFDDQFSVERPDGSNFTLKIRSTKLEDSAMYFCASSDQGYNEQFFGPGTRLTVL.

This clonotype was recorded only once. This chain uses TRBV7-8 with TRBJ1-2; D unresolved. Germline-derived CDR1 and CDR2 are SGHVS and FQNEAQ. The CDR3 runs to 15 residues. V was trimmed by 5 bases and J by 4 bases, leaving 17 bases between them. The CDR3 spells CASSPRTGKVYGYTF. In DNA, the CDR3 is TGTGCCAGCAGCCCAAGAACCGGGAAGGTCTATGGCTACACCTTC.

The chain couples TRBV6-1 to TRBJ2-7; the D gene is possibly TRBD1 (7 bases). Trimming left V 6 bases short and J 7 bases short, with 19 bases between. The CDR3 sequence is 14 residues long. Germline lookup yields CDR1 MNHNS and CDR2 SASEGT. The CDR3 nucleotides are TGTGCCAGCAGGTACAGGGGCGGCGCGGGAGAGCAGTACTTC. It specifies CASRYRGGAGEQYF.

The V and J genes are TRBV19 and TRBJ2-2, with a weak D call TRBD2 (6 bases). Between the trimmed V and J ends, which lost 6 bases and 8 bases, there was a span of 22 bases. The CDR3 is 16 amino acids. Germline CDR1 and CDR2: LNHDA and SQIVND (reference sequence). CDR3 protein: CASSSVGGEHLGELFF. CDR3 DNA: TGTGCCAGTAGCTCCGTCGGGGGAGAACATTTAGGGGAGCTGTTTTTT. Together with reference TRBV19 and TRBJ2-2, the CDR3 gives the full variable domain: DGGITQSPKYLFRKEGQNVTLSCEQNLNHDAMYWYRQDPGQGLRLIYYSQIVNDFQKGDIAEGYSVSREKKESFPLTVTSAQKNPTAFYLCASSSVGGEHLGELFFGEGSRLTVL.

The V gene is TRBV6-5, the J gene TRBJ2-1; TRBD2 matches at 11 bases. Germline CDR1 reads MNHEY; CDR2 reads SVGAGI. The trim removed 6 bases at V and 5 bases at J, leaving 6 bases unmatched. The CDR3 is made up of 15 amino acids. Here the CDR3 reads CASRGSGRAHNEQFF. CDR3 in DNA: TGTGCCAGCAGGGGTAGCGGGAGGGCCCACAATGAGCAGTTCTTC.

This CDR3 reads CASRRGQSYEQYF. CDR3 in DNA: TGTGCCAGCAGGCGTGGACAGTCCTACGAGCAGTACTTC. The V gene is TRBV7-2, the J gene TRBJ2-7; D is possibly TRBD1 (6 bases). CDR3 length: 13 amino acids. Trimming shortened V by 6 bases and J by 1 base, and 10 bases separated the two germline ends. The V gene's germline CDR1 is SGHTA and CDR2 FQGNSA. The complete variable domain, with remaining parts taken from reference TRBV7-2 and TRBJ2-7, reads GAGVSQSPSNKVTEKGKDVELRCDPISGHTALYWYRQSLGQGLEFLIYFQGNSAPDKSGLPSDRFSAERTGGSVSTLTIQRTQQEDSAVYLCASRRGQSYEQYFGPGTRLTVT.